The subject of this entry is one T cell receptor beta chain. What it binds is not known. The germline V gene encodes CDR1 SQVTM and CDR2 ANQGSEA. Trimming took off 1 base at V and 3 bases at J, with 10 bases between the two ends. The CDR3 spans 13 residues. Stated treatment: oral pan-JAK inhibitor, 5-10 mg twice daily. The study team obtained lesional scalp punch biopsies and peripheral blood from alopecia areata patients. T lymphocytes (CD4+ and CD8+) were sorted from PBMCs. The data were taken from a study of CD8+ T cells in alopecia areata. TCR sequencing used cDNA made by reverse transcription of extracted RNA. Measured with immunoSEQ multiplex PCR; TCRdb has only the in-frame clones, and not every one. This sample has approximately 180,000 clones, with 60% found just once. Study-wide findings and caveats: Affected scalp, especially in alopecia totalis/universalis, had a higher clonality than normal scalp did.

The origin of this receptor is a human donor with alopecia areata. The rearrangement joins TRBV29-1 to TRBJ2-7; a weak D match, TRBD2 (5 bases). The sample in question was CD4+ T cells sorted from blood, obtained at week 24, from a patient treated with tofacitinib. The CDR3 reads CSVEARGGYEQYF. CDR3 coding DNA: TGCAGCGTTGAAGCACGAGGAGGCTACGAGCAGTACTTC.